This passage covers 13 T cell receptor beta chains from one sample sequenced in a study of blood T cells in healthy people across ages. A second PCR, run for roughly 7 to 11 cycles, used a sample-barcoded 5' primer plus a J-beta primer mix. TCRdb used MiXCR to reprocess the 5' RACE reads, holding one entry per CDR3 protein. The table lists 800,000 to 900,000 distinct CDR3 sequences, less than 80% of them singletons. The sequenced material came from blood. The source of these receptors is a man in his thirties or forties in good health.

This clonotype was counted between two and nine times. The chain employs TRBV7-2 and TRBJ2-7, with 7 positions matching TRBD2. Germline V lookup: CDR1 SGHTA, CDR2 FQGNSA. The CDR3 runs to 15 residues. V was pared by 5 bases and J by 2 bases, with 9 bases of the junction left unmatched. The CDR3 region has the DNA TGTGCCAGCAGCAGGGGAGGGTCAGTCACCTACGAGCAGTACTTC. Protein product: CASSRGGSVTYEQYF.

This clonotype was recorded once. This chain uses TRBV13 with TRBJ2-3, with TRBD2 matching 9 bases. Germline V CDR1 and CDR2: PRHDT, FYEKMQ (reference sequence). J was trimmed by 3 bases and V by 5 bases; bases with no gene match: 6. The CDR3 is 15 amino acids. The CDR3 coding sequence is TGTGCCAGCAGCAGACCGGGACTAGCAACAGATACGCAGTATTTT. Protein: CASSRPGLATDTQYF.

The chain uses TRBV6-2 or TRBV6-3 and TRBJ1-5, with 8 bases lining up with TRBD1. The CDR3 is made up of 18 amino acids. Germline-derived CDR1 and CDR2 are MNHEY and SVGEGT. Trimming removed 4 bases from V and 0 bases from J; junction bases left unmatched: 11. CDR3 bases: TGTGCCAGCAGTTGGACGGGACAGGCTCATTATAGCAATCAGCCCCAGCATTTT. Amino acid sequence: CASSWTGQAHYSNQPQHF.

Turning to this clonotype: At one boundary the junction diverges from the germline segment, which might be a read error. The V and J genes are TRBV3-1 and TRBJ2-6; no firm D call. The germline V gene encodes CDR1 LGHDT and CDR2 YNNKEL (reference sequence). This CDR3 has 16 amino acids. CDR3 residues: CVSSPRLTSGANVLTF. Here the CDR3 DNA reads TGTGTCAGCAGCCCCCGTCTAACCTCTGGGGCCAACGTCCTGACTTTC.

The chain employs TRBV6-5 and TRBJ2-7, with 8 bases that match TRBD1. CDR1 MNHEY and CDR2 SVGAGI come from the germline V gene. CDR3 length: 15 residues. V lost 0 bases to trimming and J lost 0 bases; unmatched junction nucleotides: 1. CDR3 DNA sequence: TGTGCCAGCAGTTACTCGACAGGGGCCTCCTACGAGCAGTACTTC. Protein product: CASSYSTGASYEQYF.

The V call is TRBV4-3, the J call TRBJ2-2; D tentatively reads TRBD1 or TRBD2 (5 bases each). Germline V gene data show CDR1 as LGHNA and CDR2 as YSLEER. V lost 0 bases to trimming and J lost 1 base, with 9 bases between them. The CDR3 runs to 16 residues. The CDR3, as DNA: TGCGCCAGCAGCCAAGACCTGGGACGGAACACCGGGGAGCTGTTTTTT. It translates to CASSQDLGRNTGELFF.

This clonotype has a handful of counts. The V call is TRBV5-1, the J call TRBJ2-4, with no clear D. Germline assignment: CDR1 SGHRS and CDR2 YFSETQ. The V end was cut by 3 bases, the J end by 2 bases, with 15 bases between. The CDR3 spans 16 residues. CDR3 bases: TGCGCCAGCAGCTCCGGAAACTTAGTATCCAAAAACATTCAGTACTTC. It yields the protein CASSSGNLVSKNIQYF.

This clonotype was counted between two and nine times. The chain joins TRBV5-1 to TRBJ2-2; tentatively, D is TRBD2 (5 bases). Germline CDR1 SGHRS, CDR2 YFSETQ. V shed 3 bases and J shed 5 bases, with 14 bases lying between them. The CDR3 covers 15 residues. CDR3 region: CASSSGLRGTGELFF. CDR3 DNA: TGCGCCAGCAGCTCTGGACTTAGAGGGACCGGGGAGCTGTTTTTT. The variable domain in full, completed from reference TRBV5-1 and TRBJ2-2, reads KAGVTQTPRYLIKTRGQQVTLSCSPISGHRSVSWYQQTPGQGLQFLFEYFSETQRNKGNFPGRFSGRQFSNSRSEMNVSTLELGDSALYLCASSSGLRGTGELFFGEGSRLTVL.

This clonotype was seen only a few times. The J gene is TRBJ2-3, the V gene TRBV4-3, with D maybe TRBD2 (6 bases). The germline V and J ends were trimmed by 0 bases and 6 bases, with 13 bases remaining between them. Germline CDR1 is LGHNA and CDR2 is YSLEER. CDR3 size: 15 residues. The CDR3 nucleotides read TGCGCCAGCAGCCAAGATGTACTAGCTAGGGATACGCAGTATTTT. This sequence encodes CASSQDVLARDTQYF.

This clonotype was recorded a few times. The chain recombines TRBV28 with TRBJ2-7; D remains ambiguous. The CDR3 has 12 amino acids. The germline V gene encodes CDR1 MDHEN and CDR2 SYDVKM. Trimming shortened V by 6 bases and J by 3 bases, and 9 bases separated the two germline ends. This CDR3 reads CASRSYSYEQYF. CDR3 nucleotide sequence: TGTGCCAGCAGATCTTACAGCTACGAGCAGTACTTC.

The chain couples TRBV20-1 to TRBJ2-3, with 8 bases identical to TRBD1. The junction had 1 base not matched to a gene; V was cut back by 2 bases and J by 3 bases. CDR3 length: 13 residues. CDR1 and CDR2 (germline): DFQATT, SNEGSKA (reference sequence). The CDR3 is CSARRTGTDTQYF. The CDR3 nucleotides read TGCAGTGCTAGAAGGACAGGGACAGATACGCAGTATTTT.

This sequence joins TRBV2 and TRBJ2-7; 10 bases are a match to TRBD1. This CDR3 has 13 amino acids. Germline loops: CDR1 SNHLY, CDR2 FYNNEI. Trimming removed 11 bases from V and 5 bases from J; junction bases left unmatched: 9. The CDR3 spells CAGRDRGRDEQYF. The CDR3, as DNA: TGTGCCGGACGTGACAGGGGGCGGGACGAGCAGTACTTC.

The V gene is TRBV21-1, the J gene TRBJ2-3; the tabulated D call, TRBD1, remains unverified against the DNA. TRBV21-1 is shown as a pseudogene. The CDR3 totals 13 residues. The CDR3 DNA sequence: TGCGCCAGCAGCAAGCCCCGGGGGCGGACGCAGTATTTT. Translation: CASSKPRGRTQYF.